The sequence of this T cell receptor (beta chain) was determined in a study of CD8+ T cells in alopecia areata. The study, taken as a whole, reports: Patients shared TCRs less clearly than mice did, possibly for HLA-related reasons.

Sequencing templates came from extracted RNA that was reverse transcribed into cDNA. Libraries were prepared by immunoSEQ multiplex PCR; TCRdb keeps only in-frame clonotypes and omits some of them. The top ten clones hold less than 5.5% of a sample with about 130,000 clones, 45% to 60% of them seen once. PBMCs served as the source from which CD4+ and CD8+ T cells were sorted. This clone showed up just a few times. The antigen is unknown. The V gene's germline CDR1 is MNHEY and CDR2 SVGAGI. This CDR3 spans 15 amino acids. Losses at the gene ends were 2 bases for V and 0 bases for J; bases not matched to a gene: 3.

This chain links TRBV6-5 with TRBJ2-7; 8 nucleotides agree with TRBD1. Sequences were derived from CD4+ T cells sorted from blood, sampled at week 0. This TCR came from a human donor with alopecia areata. The CDR3 protein is CASSYDGQGSYEQYF. The DNA of the CDR3 is TGTGCCAGCAGTTACGACGGACAGGGCTCCTACGAGCAGTACTTC.